One sample yielded the 13 T cell receptor beta chains listed below, sequenced in a study of blood T cell repertoires in COVID-19. The repertoire was sequenced with immunoSEQ multiplex PCR; TCRdb's copy has only in-frame clones and lacks some. The table has 450,000 or so clones, roughly 90% seen once; the top ten hold 0.8% to 1%. Material for sequencing was peripheral blood. The receptors shown here come from a young man with COVID-19, enrolled during active disease.

This clone was seen many times. This sequence joins TRBV4-2 and TRBJ2-1, with D possibly being TRBD2 (6 bases). Germline V gene lookup returns CDR1 LGHNA and CDR2 YNFKEQ. The length of the CDR3 is 12 residues. V dropped 6 bases and J dropped 3 bases, with 6 bases sitting between them. The CDR3 DNA sequence: TGTGCCAGCAGGGACTACTACAATGAGCAGTTCTTC. Translation: CASRDYYNEQFF.

The chain couples TRBV5-6 to TRBJ2-1, with D unclear. The CDR3 has 15 amino acids. In germline, CDR1 is SGHDT, CDR2 YYEEEE. Trimming took off 3 bases at V and 3 bases at J, with 13 bases between the two ends. Here the CDR3 reads CASSSYTGGYNEQFF. CDR3 nucleotide sequence: TGTGCCAGCAGCTCCTACACGGGTGGCTACAATGAGCAGTTCTTC.

The chain joins TRBV30 to TRBJ1-5; TRBD1 agrees at 9 bases. The germline V gene has CDR1 GTSNPN and CDR2 SVGIG (reference sequence). The length of the CDR3 is 18 residues. J was trimmed by 2 bases and V by 2 bases; bases with no gene match: 13. The CDR3 nucleotides are TGTGCCTGGAGTATTCCGGGACAGGGCGGTTTCGGCAATCAGCCCCAGCATTTT. Protein: CAWSIPGQGGFGNQPQHF. Full variable domain (outside the CDR3, taken from reference TRBV30 and TRBJ1-5): SQTIHQWPATLVQPVGSPLSLECTVEGTSNPNLYWYRQAAGRGLQLLFYSVGIGQISSEVPQNLSASRPQDRQFILSSKKLLLSDSGFYLCAWSIPGQGGFGNQPQHFGDGTRLSIL.

The chain recombines TRBV12-3 or TRBV12-4 with TRBJ1-2, with 9 bases fitting TRBD1. The CDR3 totals 13 residues. V lost 6 bases and J lost 8; bases outside the gene matches: 7. CDR3 protein: CASSIGQGIGYTF. The CDR3 DNA follows: TGTGCCAGCAGCATTGGACAGGGGATAGGCTACACCTTC.

J is TRBJ2-7 and V is TRBV9; a weak D match, TRBD2 (5 bases). Germline CDR1 and CDR2: SGDLS and YYNGEE. The CDR3 is made up of 15 amino acids. The V gene lost 2 bases and the J gene lost 0 bases, with 12 bases spanning the gap. CDR3 protein: CASSVGGPSSYEQYF. The CDR3 nucleotides are TGTGCCAGCAGCGTTGGCGGGCCGAGCTCCTACGAGCAGTACTTC. The full variable domain, its missing parts supplied by reference TRBV9 and TRBJ2-7, is DSGVTQTPKHLITATGQRVTLRCSPRSGDLSVYWYQQSLDQGLQFLIQYYNGEERAKGNILERFSAQQFPDLHSELNLSSLELGDSALYFCASSVGGPSSYEQYFGPGTRLTVT.

This chain joins TRBV18 and TRBJ1-2; TRBD1 matches 7 bases. The junction had 7 bases not matched to a gene; V was cut back by 6 bases and J by 0 bases. CDR3 length: 15 residues. Germline V CDR1 and CDR2: KGHSH, LQKENI. CDR3 sequence reads: CASSSGQAANYGYTF. DNA for the CDR3: TGTGCCAGCTCCTCAGGACAGGCGGCTAACTATGGCTACACCTTC.

J is TRBJ2-5 and V is TRBV27; 7 bases match TRBD1. This CDR3 is 16 amino acids long. Germline lookup yields CDR1 MNHEY and CDR2 SMNVEV (reference sequence). Trimming at V came to 4 bases and at J to 5 bases, leaving 13 bases not matched to a gene. The DNA for the CDR3 is TGTGCCAGCAGTTCGATCAGGGGGATAATGGATGAGACCCAGTACTTC. Protein sequence: CASSSIRGIMDETQYF.

This clone was observed once. The V call is TRBV9, the J call TRBJ2-2, with 14 positions matching TRBD2. Germline V gives CDR1 SGDLS, CDR2 YYNGEE. Trimming took 3 bases from V and 6 from J; bases not matched to a gene: 7. The CDR3 is made up of 17 amino acids. CDR3 in amino acids: CASSARLAGGPAGELFF. CDR3 coding DNA: TGTGCCAGCAGCGCGAGACTAGCGGGAGGGCCTGCCGGGGAGCTGTTTTTT.

The gene calls are TRBV5-1 and TRBJ2-5; D is perhaps TRBD1 (7 bases). In germline, CDR1 is SGHRS, CDR2 YFSETQ. This CDR3 has 14 residues. V lost 4 bases to trimming and J lost 4 bases, with 14 bases between them. The CDR3 protein is CASSPAGGSETQYF. The DNA for the CDR3 is TGCGCCAGCAGCCCCGCAGGGGGGTCAGAGACCCAGTACTTC.

The rearrangement uses TRBV7-9 and TRBJ2-2; the D gene is possibly TRBD1 (6 bases). This CDR3 contains 16 residues. V was shortened by 7 bases and J by 2 bases, with 17 bases between the two germline ends. The germline gives CDR1 SEHNR, CDR2 FQNEAQ (reference sequence). In DNA form, the CDR3 reads TGTGCCAGCACCGGGACACAGGGATATAACACCGGGGAGCTGTTTTTT. Protein product: CASTGTQGYNTGELFF.

This clone came up once. The chain joins TRBV5-4 to TRBJ2-2; the D is unclear. The V gene lost 4 bases and the J gene lost 6 bases, with 10 bases spanning the gap. The CDR3 has 13 residues. Looked up from germline, CDR1 is SGHNT and CDR2 is YYREEE (reference sequence). The CDR3 DNA follows: TGTGCCAGCAGCGACTGGTCATCCGGGGAGCTGTTTTTT. Protein sequence: CASSDWSSGELFF.

This chain uses TRBV2 with TRBJ1-1, with D possibly being TRBD1 (5 bases). Germline V gene sequence: CDR1 SNHLY, CDR2 FYNNEI. The V and J ends lost 8 bases and 1 base respectively, with 14 bases between them. The CDR3 loop spans 14 amino acids. The CDR3 region is CASSLNQGNTEAFF. CDR3 in DNA: TGTGCCAGCTCTTTAAATCAGGGGAACACTGAAGCTTTCTTT. Variable domain in full (rest from reference TRBV2 and TRBJ1-1): EPEVTQTPSHQVTQMGQEVILRCVPISNHLYFYWYRQILGQKVEFLVSFYNNEISEKSEIFDDQFSVERPDGSNFTLKIRSTKLEDSAMYFCASSLNQGNTEAFFGQGTRLTVV.

The chain is built from TRBV28 and TRBJ1-3, with D uncertain. V was clipped by 3 bases and J by 2 bases, with 14 bases between them. Germline assignment: CDR1 MDHEN and CDR2 SYDVKM. CDR3 length: 16 amino acids. CDR3 sequence reads: CASSFSGVRAGNTIYF. CDR3 nucleotide sequence: TGTGCCAGCAGTTTTAGCGGTGTAAGGGCTGGAAACACCATATATTTT.